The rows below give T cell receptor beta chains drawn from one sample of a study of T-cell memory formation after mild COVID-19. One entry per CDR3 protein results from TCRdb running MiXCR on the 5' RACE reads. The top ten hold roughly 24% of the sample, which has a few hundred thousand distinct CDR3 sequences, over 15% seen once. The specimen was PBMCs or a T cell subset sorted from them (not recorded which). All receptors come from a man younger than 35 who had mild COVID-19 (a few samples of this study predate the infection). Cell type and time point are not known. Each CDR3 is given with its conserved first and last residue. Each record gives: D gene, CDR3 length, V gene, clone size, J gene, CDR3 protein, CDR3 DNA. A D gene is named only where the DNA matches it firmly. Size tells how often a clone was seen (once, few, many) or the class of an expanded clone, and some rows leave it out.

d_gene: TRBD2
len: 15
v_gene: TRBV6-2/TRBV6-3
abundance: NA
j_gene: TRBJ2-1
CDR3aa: CASMRGKSSYNEQFF
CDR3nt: TGTGCCAGCATGCGGGGGAAGAGCTCCTACAATGAGCAGTTCTTC

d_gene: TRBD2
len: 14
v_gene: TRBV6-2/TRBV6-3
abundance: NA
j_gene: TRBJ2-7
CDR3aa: CASRERGPSYEQYF
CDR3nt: TGTGCCAGCAGAGAGCGGGGGCCCTCCTACGAGCAGTACTTC

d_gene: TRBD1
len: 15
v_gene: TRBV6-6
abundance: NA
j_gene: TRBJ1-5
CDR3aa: CASSYSDRGNQPQHF
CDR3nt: TGTGCCAGCAGTTACTCGGACAGGGGCAATCAGCCCCAGCATTTT

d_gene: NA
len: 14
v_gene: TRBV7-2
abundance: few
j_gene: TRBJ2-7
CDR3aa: CASSLQGGDNEQYF
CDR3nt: TGTGCCAGCAGCCTACAGGGAGGGGACAACGAGCAGTACTTC

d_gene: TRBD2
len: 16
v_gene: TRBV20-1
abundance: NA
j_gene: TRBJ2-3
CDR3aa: CSAQRGIGDSTDTQYF
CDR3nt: TGCAGTGCCCAGCGGGGAATCGGGGATAGCACAGATACGCAGTATTTT

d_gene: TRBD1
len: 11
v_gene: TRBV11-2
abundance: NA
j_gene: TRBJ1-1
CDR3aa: CASSRGTDAFF
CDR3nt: TGTGCCAGCAGCCGAGGGACAGACGCTTTCTTT

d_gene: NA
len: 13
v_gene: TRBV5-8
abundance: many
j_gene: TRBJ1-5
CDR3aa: CASSRGANQPQHF
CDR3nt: TGTGCCAGCAGTCGGGGGGCTAATCAGCCCCAGCATTTT

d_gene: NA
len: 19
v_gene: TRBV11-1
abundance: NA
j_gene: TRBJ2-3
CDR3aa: CASSLGINFSPSSTDTQYF
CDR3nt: TGTGCCAGCAGCTTAGGCATAAACTTTAGTCCGTCTAGCACAGATACGCAGTATTTT

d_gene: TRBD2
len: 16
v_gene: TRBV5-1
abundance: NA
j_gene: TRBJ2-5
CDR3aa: CASSLRRRGEEETQYF
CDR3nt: TGCGCCAGCAGCCTCAGGAGGCGGGGGGAAGAAGAGACCCAGTACTTC

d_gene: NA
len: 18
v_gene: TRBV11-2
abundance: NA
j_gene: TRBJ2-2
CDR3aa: CASSIDLGGDGITGELFF
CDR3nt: TGTGCCAGCAGCATAGACCTCGGCGGCGACGGGATCACCGGGGAGCTGTTTTTT

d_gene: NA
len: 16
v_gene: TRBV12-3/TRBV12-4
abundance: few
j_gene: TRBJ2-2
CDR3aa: CASSLLARPDTGELFF
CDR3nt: TGTGCCAGCAGTTTATTAGCGCGTCCCGACACCGGGGAGCTGTTTTTT

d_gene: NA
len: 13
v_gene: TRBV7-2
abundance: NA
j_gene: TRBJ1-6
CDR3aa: CASSFRGKAPLHF
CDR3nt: TGTGCCAGCAGCTTCAGGGGTAAGGCACCCCTCCACTTT

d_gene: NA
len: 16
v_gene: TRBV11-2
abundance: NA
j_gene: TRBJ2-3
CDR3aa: CASSLPEDGRTDTQYF
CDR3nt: TGTGCCAGCAGCTTGCCGGAGGACGGACGCACAGATACGCAGTATTTT

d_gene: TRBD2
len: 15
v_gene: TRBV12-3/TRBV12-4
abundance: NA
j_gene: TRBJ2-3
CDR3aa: CASSFGGGREDTQYF
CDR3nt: TGTGCCAGCAGTTTCGGGGGGGGGCGTGAAGATACGCAGTATTTT

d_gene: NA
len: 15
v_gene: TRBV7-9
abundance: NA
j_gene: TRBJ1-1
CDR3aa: CASRLLSRANTEAFF
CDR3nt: TGTGCCAGCAGACTACTCAGCAGGGCGAACACTGAAGCTTTCTTT

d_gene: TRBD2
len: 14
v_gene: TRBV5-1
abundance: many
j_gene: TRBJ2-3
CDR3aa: CASSFRGGTDTQYF
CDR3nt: TGCGCCAGCAGCTTTCGGGGAGGGACAGATACGCAGTATTTT

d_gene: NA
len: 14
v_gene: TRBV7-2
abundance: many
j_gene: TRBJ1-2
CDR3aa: CASSLAPGAVGYTF
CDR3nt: TGTGCCAGCAGCTTAGCGCCAGGGGCCGTTGGCTACACCTTC

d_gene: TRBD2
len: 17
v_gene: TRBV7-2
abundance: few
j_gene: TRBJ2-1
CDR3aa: CASSSRGTSGGRNEQFF
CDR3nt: TGTGCCAGCAGCTCCAGAGGGACTAGCGGGGGGCGGAATGAGCAGTTCTTC

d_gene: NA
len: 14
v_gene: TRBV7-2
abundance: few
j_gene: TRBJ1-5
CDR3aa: CASSLTESNQPQHF
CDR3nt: TGTGCCAGCAGCTTAACTGAAAGCAATCAGCCCCAGCATTTT

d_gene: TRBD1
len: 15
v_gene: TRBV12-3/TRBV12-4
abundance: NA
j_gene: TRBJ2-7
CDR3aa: CASSPGTGDTYEQYF
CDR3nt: TGTGCCAGCAGTCCCGGGACAGGGGACACCTACGAGCAGTACTTC

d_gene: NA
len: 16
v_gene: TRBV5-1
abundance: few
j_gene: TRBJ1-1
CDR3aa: CASSPTRSHMNTEAFF
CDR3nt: TGCGCCAGCAGCCCTACCCGGTCCCATATGAACACTGAAGCTTTCTTT

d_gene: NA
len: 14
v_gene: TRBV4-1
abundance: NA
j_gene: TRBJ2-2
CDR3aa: CASSHPGAGGELFF
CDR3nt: TGCGCCAGCAGCCACCCAGGGGCGGGCGGGGAGCTGTTTTTT

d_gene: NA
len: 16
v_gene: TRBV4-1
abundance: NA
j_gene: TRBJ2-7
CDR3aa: CASSAVVHAGENEQYF
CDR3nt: TGCGCCAGCAGCGCCGTCGTCCACGCCGGAGAGAACGAGCAGTACTTC

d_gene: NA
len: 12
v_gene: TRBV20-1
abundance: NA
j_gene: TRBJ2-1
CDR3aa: CSEGGVGNEQFF
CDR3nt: TGCAGTGAAGGCGGGGTGGGGAATGAGCAGTTCTTC

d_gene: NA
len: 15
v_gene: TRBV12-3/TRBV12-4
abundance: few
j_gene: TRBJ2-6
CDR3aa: CASSFWLSGANVLTF
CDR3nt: TGTGCCAGCAGTTTTTGGCTCTCTGGGGCCAACGTCCTGACTTTC

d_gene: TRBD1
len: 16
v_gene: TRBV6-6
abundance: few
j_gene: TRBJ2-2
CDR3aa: CASRDNRGRDTGELFF
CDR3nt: TGTGCCAGCAGGGATAACAGGGGGCGCGACACCGGGGAGCTGTTTTTT

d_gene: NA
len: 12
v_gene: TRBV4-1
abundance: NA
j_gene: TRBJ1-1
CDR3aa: CASTNSGGEAFF
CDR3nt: TGCGCCAGCACCAACTCGGGGGGTGAAGCTTTCTTT

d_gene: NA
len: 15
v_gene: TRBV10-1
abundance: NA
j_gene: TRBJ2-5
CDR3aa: CASSESTFDGETQYF
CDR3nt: TGCGCCAGCAGTGAGTCGACCTTCGACGGGGAGACCCAGTACTTC

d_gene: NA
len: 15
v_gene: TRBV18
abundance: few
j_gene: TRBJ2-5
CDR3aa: CASSPFTALQETQYF
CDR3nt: TGTGCCAGCTCACCATTTACGGCACTCCAAGAGACCCAGTACTTC